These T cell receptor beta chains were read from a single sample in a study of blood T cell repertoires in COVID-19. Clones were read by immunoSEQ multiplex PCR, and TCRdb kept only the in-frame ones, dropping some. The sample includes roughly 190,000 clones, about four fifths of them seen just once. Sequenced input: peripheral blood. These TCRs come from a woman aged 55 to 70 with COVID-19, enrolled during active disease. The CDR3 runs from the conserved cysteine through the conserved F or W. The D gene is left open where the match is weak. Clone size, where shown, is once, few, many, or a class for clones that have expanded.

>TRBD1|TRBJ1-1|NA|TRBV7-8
TGTGCCAGCAGATCATTCGGGACAGGGATATCTGAAGCTTTCTTT
CASRSFGTGISEAFF
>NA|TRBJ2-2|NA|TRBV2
TGTGCCAGCAGTGAAGTCCGAGATACCGGGGAGCTGTTTTTT
CASSEVRDTGELFF
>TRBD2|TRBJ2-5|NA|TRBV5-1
TGCGCCAGCAGCGCCAATCTGGGGACTAGGCAAGAGACCCAGTACTTC
CASSANLGTRQETQYF
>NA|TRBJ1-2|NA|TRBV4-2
TGTGCCAGCAGCCAAGAAGGGACGCGGGGAATCTTCGGCTACACCTTC
CASSQEGTRGIFGYTF
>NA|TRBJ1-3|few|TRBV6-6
TGTGCCAGCAGCTCTGGGACTCGAGGAAACACCATATATTTT
CASSSGTRGNTIYF
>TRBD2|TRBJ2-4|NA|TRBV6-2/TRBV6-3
TGTGCCAGCAGTTACTCCGGGGGGTCCAACATTCAGTACTTC
CASSYSGGSNIQYF
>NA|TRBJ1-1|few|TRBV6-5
TGTGCCAGCAAAAGAGGGAGTTCTCCCACTGAAGCTTTCTTT
CASKRGSSPTEAFF
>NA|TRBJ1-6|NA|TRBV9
TGTGCCAGCAGTGTGTCGGGGTCGGGCGCAAATTCACCCCTCCACTTT
CASSVSGSGANSPLHF
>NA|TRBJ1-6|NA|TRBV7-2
TGTGCCAGCAGCTTAGGAGGAGAGTTTAATTCACCCCTCCACTTT
CASSLGGEFNSPLHF
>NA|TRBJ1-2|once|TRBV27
TGTGCCAGCAGTTCTATGGGGGGGGCTTATGGCTACACCTTC
CASSSMGGAYGYTF
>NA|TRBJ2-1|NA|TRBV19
TGTGCCAGTAGTATAGGTGGGGGGGCCCCCTACAATGAGCAGTTCTTC
CASSIGGGAPYNEQFF
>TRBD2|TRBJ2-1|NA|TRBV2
TGTGCCAGCAGTACTACGAACGACTGGAGCGGGAGTCAAGATGAGCAGTTCTTC
CASSTTNDWSGSQDEQFF
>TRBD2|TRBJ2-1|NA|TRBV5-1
TGCGCCAGCAGCTTGGTTGTTAGCGGGACATACAATGAGCAGTTCTTC
CASSLVVSGTYNEQFF
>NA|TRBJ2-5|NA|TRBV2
TGTGCCAGCTCCCGAGAGACCCTCGGGGAGACCCAGTACTTC
CASSRETLGETQYF
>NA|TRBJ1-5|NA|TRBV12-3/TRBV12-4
TGTGCCAGCAGTTTCGGGGAGTGGCAGCCCCAGCATTTT
CASSFGEWQPQHF
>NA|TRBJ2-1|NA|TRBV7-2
TGTGCCAGCAGCCTCTTGGGGGACAAATACTACAATGAGCAGTTCTTC
CASSLLGDKYYNEQFF
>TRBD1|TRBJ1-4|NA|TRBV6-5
TGTGCCAGCAGGAACGGACAGGTGGCTGAAAAACTGTTTTTT
CASRNGQVAEKLFF
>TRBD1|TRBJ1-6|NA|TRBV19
TGTGCCAGTAACACCAGGACAGGGGGCGATTTAAGCTCACCCCTCCACTTT
CASNTRTGGDLSSPLHF
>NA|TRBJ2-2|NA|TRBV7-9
TGTGCCAGCAGCTTAGGGGACTCTCAGAGGGAGCTGTTTTTT
CASSLGDSQRELFF
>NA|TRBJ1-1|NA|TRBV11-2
TGTGCCAGCAGCTTAGCCCCCGACTTTGAAGCTTTCTTT
CASSLAPDFEAFF
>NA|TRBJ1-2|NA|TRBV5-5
TGTGCCAGCAGCTTGGCCAGGGGCTATGGCTACACCTTC
CASSLARGYGYTF
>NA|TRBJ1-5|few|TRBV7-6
TGTGCCAGCAGCTTAGCGCGCTATCAGCCCCAGCATTTT
CASSLARYQPQHF
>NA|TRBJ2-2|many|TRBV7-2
TGTGCCAGCAGCTTGGACTCAACTTTCGGGGAGCTGTTTTTT
CASSLDSTFGELFF
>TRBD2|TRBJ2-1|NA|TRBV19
TGTGCCAGTAGTACCCTGAGGGTGAGCGGGAGGGGGAATGAGCAGTTCTTC
CASSTLRVSGRGNEQFF
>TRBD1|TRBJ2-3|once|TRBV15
TGTGCCACCGAGAGGGACAGGGCGGACACAGATACGCAGTATTTT
CATERDRADTDTQYF
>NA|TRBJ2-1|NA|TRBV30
TGTGCCTGGAGAGTTACGGGCAATGAGCAGTTCTTC
CAWRVTGNEQFF
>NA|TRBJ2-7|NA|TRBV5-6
TGTGCCAGCAGCTTGGTACGCCTATTCCCCTACGAGCAGTACTTC
CASSLVRLFPYEQYF